The present TCR beta chain was sequenced within a study of breast tumors, draining lymph nodes, adjacent tissues. The study's findings and limits: Compared with basal-like, luminal-like tumors shared significantly more repertoire with nontumor tissue. Data only fit, rather than demonstrated, lymph node origin of most tumor T cells. Tumor TCR diversity was below lymph nodes but above nontumor tissue. Most tumor T cells seemingly derive from lymph node, then expand in tumor.

TCRdb reprocessed the multiplex PCR reads via MiXCR and lists one record per CDR3 protein. The sample shows approximately 89,000 distinct CDR3 sequences, 25% to 35% of them seen only once. For this clonotype: Antigen specificity is unknown.

The lymph nodes were axillary draining lymph nodes from breast cancer patients. The germline V gene has CDR1 SGHTA and CDR2 FQGNSA. Trimming left V 5 bases short and J 9 bases short, with 20 bases between. CDR3 size: 15 residues. The sequence came from a female donor with breast cancer. Some clones in this sample may be carry-over from other donors' samples. Sequenced material: axillary lymph node tissue. This sequence joins TRBV7-2 and TRBJ2-1; D might be TRBD2 (5 bases). CDR3 residues: CASSPSTGRSGEQFF. Written as DNA, the CDR3 is TGTGCCAGCAGCCCATCAACGGGAAGGTCGGGTGAGCAGTTCTTC.